This note documents a single TCR beta chain sequence. This sample was taken from a study of control samples from healthy donors and cancer patients. Germline CDR1 and CDR2: SGHTA and FQGTGA. The CDR3 is made up of 15 amino acids. V shed 2 bases and J shed 4 bases, with 12 bases lying between them. The protocol was immunoSEQ multiplex PCR, while the TCRdb copy is restricted to in-frame clones and leaves out a portion. The sample includes over 120,000 clones, about nine tenths of them seen just once. This TCR derives from a man younger than 45 in good health. The sample consisted of blood. The chain joins TRBV7-3 to TRBJ2-1; D is unresolved. CDR3 residues: CASSLESEPYNEQFF. CDR3 nucleotide sequence: TGTGCCAGCAGCTTAGAAAGCGAACCTTACAATGAGCAGTTCTTC. The full variable domain, its missing parts supplied by reference TRBV7-3 and TRBJ2-1, is GAGVSQTPSNKVTEKGKYVELRCDPISGHTALYWYRQSLGQGPEFLIYFQGTGAADDSGLPNDRFFAVRPEGSVSTLKIQRTERGDSAVYLCASSLESEPYNEQFFGPGTRLTVL.